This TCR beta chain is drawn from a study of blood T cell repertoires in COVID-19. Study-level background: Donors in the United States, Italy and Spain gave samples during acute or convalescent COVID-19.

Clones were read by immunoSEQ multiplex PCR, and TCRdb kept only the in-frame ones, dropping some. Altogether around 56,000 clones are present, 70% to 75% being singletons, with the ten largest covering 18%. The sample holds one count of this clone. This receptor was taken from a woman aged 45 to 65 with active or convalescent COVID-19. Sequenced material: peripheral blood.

CDR3 bases: TGTGCCAGCAGCCAAGACGGGGATCAAAAACGGGAGACCCAGTACTTC. Translating gives CASSQDGDQKRETQYF. The chain combines TRBV3-1 (or the pseudogene TRBV3-2) with TRBJ2-5; the D gene is possibly TRBD2 (5 bases). The length of the CDR3 is 16 residues. Germline loops: CDR1 LGHDT, CDR2 YNNKEL (reference sequence). Trimming cost V 0 bases and J 5 bases, with 16 bases left between them.